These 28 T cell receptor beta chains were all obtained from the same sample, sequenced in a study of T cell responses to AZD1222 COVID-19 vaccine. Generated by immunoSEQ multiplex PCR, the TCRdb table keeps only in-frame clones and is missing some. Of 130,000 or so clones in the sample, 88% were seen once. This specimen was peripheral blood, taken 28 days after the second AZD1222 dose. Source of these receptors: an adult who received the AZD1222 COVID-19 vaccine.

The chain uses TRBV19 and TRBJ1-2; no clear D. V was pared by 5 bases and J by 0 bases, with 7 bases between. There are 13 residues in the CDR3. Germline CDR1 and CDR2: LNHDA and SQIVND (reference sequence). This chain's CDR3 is CASSQVANYGYTF. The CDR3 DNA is TGTGCCAGTAGTCAGGTAGCTAACTATGGCTACACCTTC.

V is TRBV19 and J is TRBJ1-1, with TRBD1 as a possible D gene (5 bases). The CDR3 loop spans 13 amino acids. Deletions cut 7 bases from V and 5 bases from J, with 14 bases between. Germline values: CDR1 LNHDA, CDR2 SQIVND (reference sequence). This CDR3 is CASTSDSTTEAFF. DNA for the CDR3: TGTGCCAGTACTTCAGACAGCACAACTGAAGCTTTCTTT.

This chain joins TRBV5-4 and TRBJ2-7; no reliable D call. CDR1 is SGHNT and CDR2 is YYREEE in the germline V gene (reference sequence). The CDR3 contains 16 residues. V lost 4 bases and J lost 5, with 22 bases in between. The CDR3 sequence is CASSPSSPASVHEQYF. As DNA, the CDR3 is TGTGCCAGCAGCCCCAGTTCGCCAGCCTCGGTGCACGAGCAGTACTTC.

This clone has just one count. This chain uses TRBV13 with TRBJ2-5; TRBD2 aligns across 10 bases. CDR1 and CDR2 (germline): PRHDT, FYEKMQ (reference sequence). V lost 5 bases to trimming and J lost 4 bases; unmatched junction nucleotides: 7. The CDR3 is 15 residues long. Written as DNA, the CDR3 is TGTGCCAGCAGCCGCAGCGGGGGGGGTCGAGAGACCCAGTACTTC. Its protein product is CASSRSGGGRETQYF.

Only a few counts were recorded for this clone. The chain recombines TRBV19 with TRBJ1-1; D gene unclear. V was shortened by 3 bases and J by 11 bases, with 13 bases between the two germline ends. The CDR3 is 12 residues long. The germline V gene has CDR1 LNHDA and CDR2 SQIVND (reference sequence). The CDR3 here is CASSIPPGPAFF. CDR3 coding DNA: TGTGCCAGTAGTATCCCCCCCGGGCCCGCTTTCTTT.

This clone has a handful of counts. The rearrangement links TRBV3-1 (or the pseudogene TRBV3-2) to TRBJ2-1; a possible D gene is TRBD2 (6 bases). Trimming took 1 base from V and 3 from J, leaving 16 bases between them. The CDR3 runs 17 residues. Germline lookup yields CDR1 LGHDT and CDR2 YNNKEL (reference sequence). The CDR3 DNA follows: TGTGCCAGCAGCCAAGGGATATCCTCGGGAGTCTACAATGAGCAGTTCTTC. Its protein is CASSQGISSGVYNEQFF.

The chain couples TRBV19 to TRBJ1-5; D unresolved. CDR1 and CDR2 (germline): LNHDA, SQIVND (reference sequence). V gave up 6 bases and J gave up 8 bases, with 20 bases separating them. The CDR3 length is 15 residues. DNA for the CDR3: TGTGCCAGTAGCCGCCGGGCCGCGGATATCGAGCCCCAGCATTTT. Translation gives CASSRRAADIEPQHF. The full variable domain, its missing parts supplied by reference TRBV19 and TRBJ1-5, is DGGITQSPKYLFRKEGQNVTLSCEQNLNHDAMYWYRQDPGQGLRLIYYSQIVNDFQKGDIAEGYSVSREKKESFPLTVTSAQKNPTAFYLCASSRRAADIEPQHFGDGTRLSIL.

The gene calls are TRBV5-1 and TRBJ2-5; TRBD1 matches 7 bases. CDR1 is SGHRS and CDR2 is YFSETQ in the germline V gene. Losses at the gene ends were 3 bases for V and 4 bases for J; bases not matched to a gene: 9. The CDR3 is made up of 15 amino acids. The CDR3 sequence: CASSSTGIVSETQYF. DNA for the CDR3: TGCGCCAGCAGCTCGACAGGGATCGTGTCAGAGACCCAGTACTTC.

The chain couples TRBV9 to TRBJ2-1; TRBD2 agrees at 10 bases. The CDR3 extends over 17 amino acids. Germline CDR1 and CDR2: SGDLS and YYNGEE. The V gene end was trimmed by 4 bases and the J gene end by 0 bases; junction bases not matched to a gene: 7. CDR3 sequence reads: CASSLRLAGSSYNEQFF. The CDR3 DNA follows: TGTGCCAGCAGCCTACGACTAGCGGGTTCCTCCTACAATGAGCAGTTCTTC. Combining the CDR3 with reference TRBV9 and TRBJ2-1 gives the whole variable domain DSGVTQTPKHLITATGQRVTLRCSPRSGDLSVYWYQQSLDQGLQFLIQYYNGEERAKGNILERFSAQQFPDLHSELNLSSLELGDSALYFCASSLRLAGSSYNEQFFGPGTRLTVL.

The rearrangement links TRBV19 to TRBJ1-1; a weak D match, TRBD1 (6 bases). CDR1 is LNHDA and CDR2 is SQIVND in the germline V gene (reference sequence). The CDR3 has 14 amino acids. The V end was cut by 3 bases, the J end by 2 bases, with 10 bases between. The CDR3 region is CASSIRGGNTEAFF. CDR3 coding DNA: TGTGCCAGTAGTATCCGGGGGGGCAACACTGAAGCTTTCTTT.

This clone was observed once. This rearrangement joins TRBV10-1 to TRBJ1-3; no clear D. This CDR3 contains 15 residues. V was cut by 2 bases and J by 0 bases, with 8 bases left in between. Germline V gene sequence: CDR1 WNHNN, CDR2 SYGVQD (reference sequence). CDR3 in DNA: TGCGCCAGCAGTGAGAACGGAATCTCTGGAAACACCATATATTTT. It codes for CASSENGISGNTIYF.

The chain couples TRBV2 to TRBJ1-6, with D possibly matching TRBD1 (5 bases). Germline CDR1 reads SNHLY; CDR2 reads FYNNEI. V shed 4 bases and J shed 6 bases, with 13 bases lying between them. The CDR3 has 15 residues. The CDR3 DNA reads TGTGCCAGCAGTGGGCAGGGAATCTTTAATTCACCCCTCCACTTT. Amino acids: CASSGQGIFNSPLHF.

The CDR3 nucleotides are TGTGCCAGCAGCCAAGGGGAAGTCACTGAAGCTTTCTTT. It encodes CASSQGEVTEAFF. This chain connects TRBV3-1 (or the pseudogene TRBV3-2) to TRBJ1-1; D gene uncertain. The V gene's germline CDR1 is LGHDT and CDR2 YNNKEL (reference sequence). The CDR3 spans 13 residues. The germline V and J ends were trimmed by 1 base and 4 bases, with 7 bases remaining between them.

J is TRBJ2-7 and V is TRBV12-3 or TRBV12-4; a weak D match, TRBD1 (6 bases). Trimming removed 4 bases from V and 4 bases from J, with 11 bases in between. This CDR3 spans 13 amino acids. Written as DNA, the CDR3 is TGTGCCAGCAGTTCGGGACATCTATACGAGCAGTACTTC. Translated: CASSSGHLYEQYF.

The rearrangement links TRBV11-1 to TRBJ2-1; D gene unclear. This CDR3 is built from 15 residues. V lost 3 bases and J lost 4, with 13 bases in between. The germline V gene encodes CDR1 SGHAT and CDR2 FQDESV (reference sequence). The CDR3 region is CASSFSADPYNEQFF. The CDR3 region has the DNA TGTGCCAGCAGCTTCTCGGCGGACCCTTACAATGAGCAGTTCTTC.

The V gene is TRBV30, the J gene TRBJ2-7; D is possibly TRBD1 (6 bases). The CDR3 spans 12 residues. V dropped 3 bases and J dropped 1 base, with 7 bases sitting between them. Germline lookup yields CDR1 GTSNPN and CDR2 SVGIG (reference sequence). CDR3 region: CAWSGQSYEQYF. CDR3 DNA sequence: TGTGCCTGGAGCGGACAGTCCTACGAGCAGTACTTC.

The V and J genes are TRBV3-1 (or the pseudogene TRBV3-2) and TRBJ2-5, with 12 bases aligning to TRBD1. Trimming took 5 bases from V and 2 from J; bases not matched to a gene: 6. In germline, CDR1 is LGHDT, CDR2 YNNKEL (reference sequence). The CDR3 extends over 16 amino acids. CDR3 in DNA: TGTGCCAGCAGCACCGGGACAGGGGGCCCGCAAGAGACCCAGTACTTC. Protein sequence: CASSTGTGGPQETQYF.

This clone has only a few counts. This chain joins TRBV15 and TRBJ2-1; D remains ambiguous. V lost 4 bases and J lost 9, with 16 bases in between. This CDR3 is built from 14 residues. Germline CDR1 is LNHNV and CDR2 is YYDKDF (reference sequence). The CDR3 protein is CATSISPGAPEQFF. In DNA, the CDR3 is TGTGCCACCAGCATCTCCCCGGGCGCTCCTGAGCAGTTCTTC. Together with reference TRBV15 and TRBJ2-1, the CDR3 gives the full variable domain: DAMVIQNPRYQVTQFGKPVTLSCSQTLNHNVMYWYQQKSSQAPKLLFHYYDKDFNNEADTPDNFQSRRPNTSFCFLDIRSPGLGDTAMYLCATSISPGAPEQFFGPGTRLTVL.

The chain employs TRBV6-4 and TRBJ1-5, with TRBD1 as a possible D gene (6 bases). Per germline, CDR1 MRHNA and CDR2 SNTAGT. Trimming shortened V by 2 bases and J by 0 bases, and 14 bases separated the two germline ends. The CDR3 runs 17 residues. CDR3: CASSDVTTGYSNQPQHF. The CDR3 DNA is TGTGCCAGCAGTGACGTTACGACAGGTTATAGCAATCAGCCCCAGCATTTT.

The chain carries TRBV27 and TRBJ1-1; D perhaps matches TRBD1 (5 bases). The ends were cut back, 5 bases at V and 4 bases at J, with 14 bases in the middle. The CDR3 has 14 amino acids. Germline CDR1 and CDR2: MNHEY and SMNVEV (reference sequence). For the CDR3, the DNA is TGTGCCAGCAGTCTGTCGCGGGGGAGCACTGAAGCTTTCTTT. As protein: CASSLSRGSTEAFF.

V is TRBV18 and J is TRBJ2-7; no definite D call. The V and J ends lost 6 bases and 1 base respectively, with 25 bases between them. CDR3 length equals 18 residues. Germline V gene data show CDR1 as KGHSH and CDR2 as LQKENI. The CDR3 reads CASSQQRSGPGVSYEQYF. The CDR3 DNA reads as TGTGCCAGCTCCCAACAAAGGTCCGGGCCGGGCGTTTCCTACGAGCAGTACTTC.

CDR3 DNA: TGTGCCTGGAGACGTGAAAAACTGTTTTTT. The encoded protein is CAWRREKLFF. The chain joins TRBV30 to TRBJ1-4; no definite D call. The germline V gene encodes CDR1 GTSNPN and CDR2 SVGIG (reference sequence). The CDR3 is 10 residues long. V lost 3 bases to trimming and J lost 7 bases, with 3 bases between them.

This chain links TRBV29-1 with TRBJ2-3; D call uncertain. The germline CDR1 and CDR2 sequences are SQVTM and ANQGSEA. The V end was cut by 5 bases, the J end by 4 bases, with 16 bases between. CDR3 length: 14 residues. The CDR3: CSVTTSPVADTQYF. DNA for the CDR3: TGCAGCGTTACGACATCCCCGGTGGCAGATACGCAGTATTTT.

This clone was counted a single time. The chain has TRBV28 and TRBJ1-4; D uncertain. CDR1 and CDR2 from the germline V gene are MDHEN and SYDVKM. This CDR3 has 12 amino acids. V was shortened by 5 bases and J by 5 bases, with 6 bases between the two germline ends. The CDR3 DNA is TGTGCCAGCAGTGGGGTCAATGAAAAACTGTTTTTT. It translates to CASSGVNEKLFF.

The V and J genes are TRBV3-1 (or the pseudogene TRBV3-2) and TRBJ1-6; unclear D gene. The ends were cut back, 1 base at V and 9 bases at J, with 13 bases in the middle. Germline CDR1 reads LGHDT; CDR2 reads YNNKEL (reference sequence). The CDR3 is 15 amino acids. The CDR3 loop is CASSQAYWSSSPLHF. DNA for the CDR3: TGTGCCAGCAGCCAAGCGTACTGGTCGAGTTCACCCCTCCACTTT.

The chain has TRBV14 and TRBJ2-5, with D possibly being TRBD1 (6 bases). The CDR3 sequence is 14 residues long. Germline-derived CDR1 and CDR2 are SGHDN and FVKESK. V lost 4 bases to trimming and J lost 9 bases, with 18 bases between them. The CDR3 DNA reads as TGTGCCAGCAGCCCTGGACAGTCTGGCGTGGCCCAGTACTTC. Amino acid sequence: CASSPGQSGVAQYF.

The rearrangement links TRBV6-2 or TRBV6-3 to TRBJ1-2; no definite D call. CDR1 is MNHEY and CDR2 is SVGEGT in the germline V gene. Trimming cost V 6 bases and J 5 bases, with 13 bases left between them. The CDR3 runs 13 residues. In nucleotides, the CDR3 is TGTGCCAGCAGCCCCGGCGGAGATTATGGCTACACCTTC. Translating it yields CASSPGGDYGYTF.

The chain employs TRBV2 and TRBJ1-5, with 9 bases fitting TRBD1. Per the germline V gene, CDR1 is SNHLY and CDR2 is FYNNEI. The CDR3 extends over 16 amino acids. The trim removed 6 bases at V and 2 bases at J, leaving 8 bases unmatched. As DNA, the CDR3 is TGTGCCAGCAGGACGGACAGGGGAAGAGGCAATCAGCCCCAGCATTTT. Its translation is CASRTDRGRGNQPQHF.